The 23 T cell receptor beta chains given below trace back to one sample, sequenced in a study of cytomegalovirus exposure and HLA in healthy donors. 13 Jbeta primers and 60 Vbeta primers were used for the PCR. Assay: immunoSEQ multiplex PCR; the TCRdb copy retains only in-frame clones and omits some. Recorded for this sample: about 140,000 clones. Sample: PBMCs. Source of these receptors: a man aged 40-55 years in good health and CMV-seronegative.

The V call is TRBV2, the J call TRBJ1-3; TRBD1 is a possible D gene (5 bases). V lost 10 bases to trimming and J lost 2 bases, with 18 bases between them. The CDR3 extends over 15 amino acids. From germline, CDR1 is SNHLY and CDR2 FYNNEI. CDR3 residues: CAKPPVGRAGNTIYF. CDR3 bases: TGTGCCAAACCACCGGTTGGCAGGGCTGGAAACACCATATATTTT.

This chain's CDR3 is CASSTQTGGDYGYTF. For the CDR3, the DNA is TGTGCCAGCAGCACTCAGACAGGGGGAGACTATGGCTACACCTTC. The J gene is TRBJ1-2, the V gene TRBV9; 9 nucleotides match TRBD1. J was trimmed by 3 bases and V by 4 bases; bases with no gene match: 7. The CDR3 has 15 residues. Germline assignment: CDR1 SGDLS and CDR2 YYNGEE.

The chain employs TRBV5-1 and TRBJ2-5, with 16 bases aligning to TRBD2. CDR1 and CDR2 (germline): SGHRS, YFSETQ. The CDR3 has 14 amino acids. V dropped 3 bases and J dropped 9; count of bases not matched to a gene: 2. The CDR3 is CASSSGTSGGAQYF. CDR3 nucleotides: TGCGCCAGCAGCTCAGGGACTAGCGGGGGGGCCCAGTACTTC.

The rearrangement joins TRBV2 to TRBJ1-2, with D possibly matching TRBD1 (6 bases). CDR3 length: 15 amino acids. Per germline, CDR1 SNHLY and CDR2 FYNNEI. V was pared by 3 bases and J by 4 bases, with 15 bases between. The CDR3 here is CASSERGLYVYGYTF. In nucleotides, the CDR3 is TGTGCCAGCAGTGAGCGGGGGCTTTATGTCTATGGCTACACCTTC.

The chain has TRBV27 and TRBJ2-5; TRBD1 matches at 12 bases. Germline assignment: CDR1 MNHEY and CDR2 SMNVEV (reference sequence). Trimming cost V 3 bases and J 5 bases; bases outside gene matches: 4. The CDR3 loop spans 15 amino acids. The chain's CDR3 is CASSFGTGGKETQYF. The CDR3 DNA reads TGTGCCAGCAGTTTTGGGACAGGGGGCAAGGAGACCCAGTACTTC.

The rearrangement uses TRBV10-3 and TRBJ1-1; D is unclear. The V end was cut by 10 bases, the J end by 3 bases, with 15 bases between. Germline V gene lookup returns CDR1 ENHRY and CDR2 SYGVKD. This CDR3 is 13 amino acids long. The CDR3 reads CATRTVGDTEAFF. The CDR3 region has the DNA TGTGCCACTAGAACGGTTGGCGACACTGAAGCTTTCTTT.

The chain carries TRBV10-3 and TRBJ2-7, with D maybe TRBD2 (5 bases). The V end was cut by 4 bases, the J end by 1 base, with 14 bases between. Germline V gene data show CDR1 as ENHRY and CDR2 as SYGVKD. The length of the CDR3 is 15 residues. The CDR3 reads CAISAGGSGSYEQYF. Written as DNA, the CDR3 is TGTGCCATCAGTGCCGGTGGGAGTGGGTCCTACGAGCAGTACTTC.

V is TRBV7-8 and J is TRBJ2-1; 9 nucleotides line up with TRBD2. The germline V gene has CDR1 SGHVS and CDR2 FQNEAQ. The ends lost 4 bases at V and 2 bases at J; junction bases unmatched: 9. The CDR3 runs to 17 residues. The CDR3 here is CASSSGGASGAYNEQFF. CDR3 in DNA: TGTGCCAGCAGCTCGGGCGGGGCTAGCGGGGCCTACAATGAGCAGTTCTTC.

The rearrangement uses TRBV10-3 and TRBJ1-3, with a weak D call TRBD1 (6 bases). Per the germline V gene, CDR1 is ENHRY and CDR2 is SYGVKD. V was trimmed by 2 bases and J by 4 bases, leaving 6 bases between them. The CDR3 contains 13 residues. CDR3 DNA sequence: TGTGCCATCAGTGAGGACAGGGGAAACACCATATATTTT. Its translation is CAISEDRGNTIYF.

About this clone: An end of the junction does not agree with germline; a read error may underlie this. The CDR3 nucleotides read TGTGCCAGCAGTGAATACGCGGGAAGCTCCTACGGGCAGTACTTC. Amino acids: CASSEYAGSSYGQYF. This rearrangement joins TRBV25-1 to TRBJ2-7; possible D gene TRBD2, 6 bases. The CDR3 covers 15 residues. The germline gives CDR1 MGHDK, CDR2 SYGVNS.

The V gene is TRBV6-5, the J gene TRBJ2-7; D not certain. The CDR3 length is 14 residues. The V end was cut by 0 bases, the J end by 6 bases, with 12 bases between. Germline V gene data show CDR1 as MNHEY and CDR2 as SVGAGI. CDR3 DNA: TGTGCCAGCAGTTACTCCCAGACAACCTTCGAGCAGTACTTC. It specifies CASSYSQTTFEQYF.

This chain uses TRBV5-1 with TRBJ2-1; D might be TRBD1 (5 bases). CDR1 is SGHRS and CDR2 is YFSETQ in the germline V gene. CDR3 size: 14 residues. V gave up 4 bases and J gave up 5 bases, with 13 bases separating them. CDR3 in DNA: TGCGCCAGCAGCACTTGGCAGGGCAACAATGAGCAGTTCTTC. Protein sequence: CASSTWQGNNEQFF.

Remarks on this clone: Germline and junction disagree at one end, which may indicate a read error. This rearrangement joins TRBV6-5 to TRBJ2-1; 9 nucleotides agree with TRBD1. CDR1 MNHEY and CDR2 SVGAGI come from the germline V gene. This CDR3 is built from 12 residues. CDR3 residues: CASSPTGTGFLF. The CDR3 DNA reads TGTGCCAGCAGCCCCACCGGGACAGGGTTTCTCTTC.

The V call is TRBV11-1, the J call TRBJ2-1; D might be TRBD2 (6 bases). Trimming cost V 4 bases and J 0 bases, with 16 bases left between them. Germline CDR1 SGHAT, CDR2 FQDESV (reference sequence). CDR3 length: 17 amino acids. The CDR3 region is CASSSGRWANSYNEQFF. In DNA, the CDR3 is TGTGCCAGCAGCTCGGGGAGGTGGGCGAACTCCTACAATGAGCAGTTCTTC.

This chain links TRBV12-5 with TRBJ2-7; tentatively, D is TRBD2 (5 bases). Germline CDR1 LGHNT, CDR2 FRNRAP. CDR3 length: 17 amino acids. Trimming stripped 2 bases from V and 7 bases from J, with 24 bases between. CDR3 in amino acids: CASGLPPPGEYHYEQYF. In DNA, the CDR3 is TGTGCTAGTGGTTTGCCCCCCCCTGGGGAGTACCATTATGAGCAGTACTTC.

The genes are TRBV19 and TRBJ1-2; 7 bases agree with TRBD1. This CDR3 has 18 residues. Germline loops: CDR1 LNHDA, CDR2 SQIVND (reference sequence). Losses at the gene ends were 5 bases for V and 6 bases for J; bases not matched to a gene: 21. The CDR3 reads CASSFAGTDFFGSDGYTF. The CDR3 bases are TGTGCCAGTAGTTTCGCCGGGACAGATTTCTTTGGGTCCGATGGCTACACCTTC.

CDR3 DNA sequence: TGTGCCAGCAGCCTTGATCACCCTCCCAGCACCGGGGAGCTGTTTTTT. It codes for CASSLDHPPSTGELFF. The rearrangement uses TRBV7-2 and TRBJ2-2; D call uncertain. The CDR3 extends over 16 amino acids. Germline V lookup: CDR1 SGHTA, CDR2 FQGNSA. The V end lost 5 bases, the J end lost 4 bases, and 17 bases lay between the germline ends.

The chain recombines TRBV5-6 with TRBJ2-7, with D perhaps TRBD1 (6 bases). This CDR3 has 13 residues. Trimming took off 2 bases at V and 4 bases at J, with 10 bases between the two ends. Germline CDR1 SGHDT, CDR2 YYEEEE. CDR3 loop: CASSFPQGYEQYF. The CDR3 DNA sequence: TGTGCCAGCAGCTTCCCACAGGGTTACGAGCAGTACTTC.

The rearrangement uses TRBV9 and TRBJ2-7; 10 nucleotides line up with TRBD2. The CDR3 length is 15 residues. V shed 2 bases, J shed 2 bases, and the junction held 4 bases outside the gene matches. Germline CDR1 is SGDLS and CDR2 is YYNGEE. The DNA of the CDR3 is TGTGCCAGCAGCGTTGGACTAGCGGCCACCTACGAGCAGTACTTC. Translated: CASSVGLAATYEQYF.

This chain uses TRBV4-3 with TRBJ2-3; possibly TRBD1 for D (6 bases). V was cut by 0 bases and J by 6 bases, with 19 bases left in between. CDR3 length: 17 residues. Germline V lookup: CDR1 LGHNA, CDR2 YSLEER. CDR3 in DNA: TGCGCCAGCAGCCAAGAGGCCAGGGGTTTACGTCCCGATACGCAGTATTTT. Protein sequence: CASSQEARGLRPDTQYF.

CDR3 residues: CASSEGRRRRSPLHF. CDR3 in DNA: TGTGCCAGCAGTGAAGGGCGCCGTCGGAGGTCACCCCTCCACTTT. The chain employs TRBV2 and TRBJ1-6; D gene ambiguous. Trimming took 1 base from V and 10 from J, leaving 14 bases between them. This CDR3 contains 15 residues. Germline V lookup: CDR1 SNHLY, CDR2 FYNNEI.

The rearrangement uses TRBV6-1 and TRBJ2-3; no definite D call. V lost 3 bases and J lost 1, with 5 bases in between. This CDR3 contains 13 residues. Germline V gives CDR1 MNHNS, CDR2 SASEGT. In nucleotides, the CDR3 is TGTGCCAGCAGTGAGCCAGGCACAGATACGCAGTATTTT. Translation gives CASSEPGTDTQYF.

The V and J genes are TRBV2 and TRBJ2-7; D ambiguous. Germline V gene data show CDR1 as SNHLY and CDR2 as FYNNEI. V dropped 6 bases and J dropped 5 bases, with 17 bases sitting between them. The CDR3 spans 14 residues. The CDR3 reads CASSATKVRNEQYF. The CDR3 DNA reads TGTGCCAGCAGCGCGACAAAGGTTCGGAACGAGCAGTACTTC. Filled out from reference TRBV2 and TRBJ2-7, the complete variable domain reads EPEVTQTPSHQVTQMGQEVILRCVPISNHLYFYWYRQILGQKVEFLVSFYNNEISEKSEIFDDQFSVERPDGSNFTLKIRSTKLEDSAMYFCASSATKVRNEQYFGPGTRLTVT.